The entry below gives a single T cell receptor (beta chain) sequence along with its context. No antigen is known for it. The data originate from a study of T cell responses to AZD1222 COVID-19 vaccine. Study-level results: Unmutated variant regions are reportedly the target of nearly half of TCRs that are spike-specific. Sampling captured repertoires only after the peak T cell response. Mostly white British, mostly female donors; authors suggested clonal diversity may be underestimated.

This CDR3 is 15 amino acids long. V was cut by 3 bases and J by 4 bases, with 14 bases left in between. The germline V gene has CDR1 SGHDN and CDR2 FVKESK. Using immunoSEQ multiplex PCR, the repertoire was profiled, and TCRdb retains in-frame clones only, with some absent. The sample holds 130,000 or so clones, about 90% seen once. The sample was peripheral blood, taken on day 0 of AZD1222 vaccination. The sequence was obtained from an adult in good health. This chain uses TRBV14 with TRBJ2-3, with D tentatively TRBD2 (5 bases). The CDR3 bases are TGTGCCAGCAGCCATCCGGGATCGAGGGCAGATACGCAGTATTTT. Its translation is CASSHPGSRADTQYF.